Listed below are T cell receptor beta chains from one sample, sequenced in a study of blood T cell repertoires in COVID-19. This table comes from immunoSEQ multiplex PCR, and its TCRdb copy is limited to in-frame clones, with some not included. Of 94,000 or so clones in the sample, around 90% were seen once. Sequenced input: peripheral blood. The receptors originated from a woman older than 75 with active COVID-19. CDR3s include the opening cysteine and the closing phenylalanine or tryptophan. The D gene is left open where the match is weak. Expanded clones get a size class; other rows say once, few or many, or leave the size out.

>NA|TRBJ2-7|NA|TRBV19
CASRSGSYEQYF
TGTGCCAGTCGTAGCGGATCCTACGAGCAGTACTTC
>TRBD2|TRBJ2-3|NA|TRBV28
CASSLIAGERADTQYF
TGTGCCAGCAGTTTAATCGCGGGAGAGAGGGCAGATACGCAGTATTTT
>NA|TRBJ1-2|few|TRBV7-3
CASSLLAGAGGYTF
TGTGCCAGCAGCTTATTGGCAGGGGCGGGTGGCTACACCTTC
>TRBD1|TRBJ2-3|NA|TRBV19
CASNQPGQGSDTQYF
TGTGCCAGTAATCAACCGGGACAGGGGTCAGATACGCAGTATTTT
>NA|TRBJ2-1|NA|TRBV20-1
CSASQLVDEQFF
TGCAGTGCTAGTCAGCTAGTTGATGAGCAGTTCTTC
>TRBD1|TRBJ1-1|NA|TRBV27
CASAAGTGGGRQAFF
TGTGCCAGCGCAGCCGGGACAGGGGGCGGTCGGCAAGCTTTCTTT
>NA|TRBJ2-5|NA|TRBV11-3
CASSLGGGGGQETQYF
TGTGCCAGCAGCTTGGGCGGCGGAGGAGGCCAAGAGACCCAGTACTTC
>NA|TRBJ2-1|NA|TRBV3-1/TRBV3-2
CASSHSSLTYNEQFF
TGTGCCAGCAGCCATTCTAGCCTTACCTACAATGAGCAGTTCTTC
>NA|TRBJ2-1|NA|TRBV18
CASSPRSINEQFF
TGTGCCAGCTCACCACGAAGCATCAATGAGCAGTTCTTC
>NA|TRBJ2-3|NA|TRBV3-1/TRBV3-2
CASSWSRDTDTQYF
TGTGCCAGCAGCTGGTCCAGGGACACAGATACGCAGTATTTT
>NA|TRBJ2-3|NA|TRBV1
CTSSQVLFF
TGCACCAGCAGCCAAGTTCTTTTCTTT
>NA|TRBJ2-1|few|TRBV9
CASSVGRDYNEQFF
TGTGCCAGCAGCGTAGGGCGGGACTACAATGAGCAGTTCTTC
>TRBD1|TRBJ2-1|NA|TRBV7-9
CASSRPGQRFNEQFF
TGTGCCAGCAGCCGGCCGGGACAGCGTTTCAATGAGCAGTTCTTC
>TRBD1|TRBJ1-5|NA|TRBV2
CASRGTGGNQPQHF
TGTGCCAGCAGGGGGACAGGGGGCAATCAGCCCCAGCATTTT
>TRBD2|TRBJ2-1|NA|TRBV7-2
CASSLPAGAYNEQFF
TGTGCCAGCAGCTTACCAGCGGGGGCCTACAATGAGCAGTTCTTC
>NA|TRBJ2-5|once|TRBV9
CASSVSQGGETQYF
TGTGCCAGCAGCGTATCCCAGGGGGGAGAGACCCAGTACTTC
>NA|TRBJ1-2|NA|TRBV18
CASSPEANYGYTF
TGTGCCAGCTCACCAGAGGCTAACTATGGCTACACCTTC
>NA|TRBJ1-2|NA|TRBV2
CASSEEQARGYTF
TGTGCCAGCAGTGAAGAACAGGCCCGTGGCTACACCTTC
>TRBD1|TRBJ2-1|once|TRBV6-5
CASIRRQGPYNEQFF
TGTGCCAGCATACGAAGACAGGGACCATACAATGAGCAGTTCTTC
>NA|TRBJ1-6|NA|TRBV4-2
CASSQRGFPGSLHF
TGTGCCAGCAGCCAAAGGGGGTTTCCGGGCTCTCTCCACTTT
>TRBD1|TRBJ1-5|NA|TRBV19
CASRRKPGQGVDQPQHF
TGTGCCAGTAGGAGAAAGCCGGGACAGGGGGTGGATCAGCCCCAGCATTTT
>NA|TRBJ1-2|NA|TRBV28
CASSPRDYGYTF
TGTGCCAGCAGCCCGCGGGACTATGGCTACACCTTC
>TRBD1|TRBJ2-7|NA|TRBV11-2
CASSRDRGHEQYF
TGTGCCAGCAGCCGGGACAGGGGTCACGAGCAGTACTTC
>TRBD1|TRBJ1-5|NA|TRBV6-5
CASSKDRFYQPQHF
TGTGCCAGCTCCAAGGACAGGTTTTATCAGCCCCAGCATTTT
>NA|TRBJ1-5|NA|TRBV5-1
CASSLERAPPTQHF
TGCGCCAGCAGCTTGGAGCGGGCACCCCCGACCCAGCATTTT
>NA|TRBJ2-5|NA|TRBV28
CASTLSRSLTETQYF
TGTGCCAGCACCCTCTCTAGATCTTTAACGGAGACCCAGTACTTC
>TRBD2|TRBJ2-5|NA|TRBV6-2/TRBV6-3
CASSRTWGTSGRPSPFQETQYF
TGTGCCAGCAGCCGTACCTGGGGGACTAGCGGGAGACCAAGCCCTTTTCAAGAGACCCAGTACTTC
>TRBD1|TRBJ1-2|NA|TRBV7-9
CASRATGVGYTF
TGTGCCAGCAGAGCAACAGGGGTGGGCTACACCTTC
>NA|TRBJ1-6|NA|TRBV27
CASSFSSAGPLPLHF
TGTGCCAGCAGTTTTAGCTCCGCGGGGCCGTTACCCCTCCACTTT
>TRBD1|TRBJ1-2|NA|TRBV7-9
CASSLDRTGFGRGYTF
TGTGCCAGCAGCTTAGATCGGACAGGGTTCGGTCGGGGCTACACCTTC
>NA|TRBJ2-5|NA|TRBV3-1/TRBV3-2
CASSGRGTQYF
TGTGCCAGCAGCGGCAGAGGGACCCAGTACTTC
>NA|TRBJ1-2|once|TRBV5-6
CASSLNWGGVLDGYTF
TGTGCCAGCAGCTTGAATTGGGGGGGTGTGTTGGATGGCTACACCTTC
>TRBD1|TRBJ1-4|NA|TRBV24-1
CATSELGTGVDEKLFF
TGTGCCACCAGTGAATTGGGGACAGGGGTGGATGAAAAACTGTTTTTT
>TRBD2|TRBJ2-3|NA|TRBV11-2
CASSWGLKRLAGGPDTQYF
TGTGCCAGCAGCTGGGGTTTGAAGCGACTAGCGGGAGGACCAGATACGCAGTATTTT
>TRBD1|TRBJ2-1|NA|TRBV15
CATSSLRDSYNEQFF
TGTGCCACCAGCAGCCTACGGGACAGCTACAATGAGCAGTTCTTC
>TRBD1|TRBJ2-1|NA|TRBV29-1
CSVRWDRGGNEQFF
TGCAGCGTTCGTTGGGACAGGGGTGGGAATGAGCAGTTCTTC
>TRBD2|TRBJ2-1|NA|TRBV5-1
CASRTTSGSNEQFF
TGCGCCAGCAGAACCACTAGCGGGAGCAATGAGCAGTTCTTC
>TRBD2|TRBJ2-1|NA|TRBV7-3
CASSSGLAGVYNEQFF
TGTGCCAGCAGCTCGGGACTAGCGGGAGTTTACAATGAGCAGTTCTTC
>TRBD1|TRBJ1-6|NA|TRBV28
CASRLRDSNSPLHF
TGTGCCAGCAGACTCCGGGACAGTAATTCACCCCTCCACTTT
>NA|TRBJ2-3|NA|TRBV6-2/TRBV6-3
CASSKLAGPTDTQYF
TGTGCCAGCAGTAAACTGGCGGGACCCACAGATACGCAGTATTTT
>TRBD1|TRBJ2-2|NA|TRBV5-4
CASSYRTGRSGELFF
TGTGCCAGCAGCTATAGGACAGGGAGGTCCGGGGAGCTGTTTTTT
>TRBD2|TRBJ2-1|NA|TRBV27
CASRGDSGIKSSYNEQFF
TGTGCCAGCAGGGGGGATAGCGGGATCAAAAGCTCCTACAATGAGCAGTTCTTC
>TRBD2|TRBJ2-3|NA|TRBV5-1
CASSLEVAGGADTQYF
TGCGCCAGCAGCTTGGAGGTAGCGGGAGGTGCAGATACGCAGTATTTT
>NA|TRBJ2-2|NA|TRBV28
CASSPPNLANTGELFF
TGTGCCAGCAGTCCCCCTAACCTAGCGAACACCGGGGAGCTGTTTTTT
>NA|TRBJ2-7|NA|TRBV6-4
CASTPTPLRDFSYEQYF
TGTGCCAGCACTCCCACCCCACTTCGGGACTTTTCCTACGAGCAGTACTTC
>NA|TRBJ1-5|few|TRBV9
CASSGGRSNQPQHF
TGTGCCAGCAGCGGCGGCCGGAGCAATCAGCCCCAGCATTTT
>TRBD1|TRBJ1-2|NA|TRBV6-5
CASSYGDRAGYTF
TGTGCCAGCAGTTACGGGGACAGGGCTGGCTACACCTTC
>TRBD2|TRBJ2-5|NA|TRBV4-3
CASSQATSGSETQYF
TGCGCCAGCAGCCAAGCAACTAGCGGGAGTGAGACCCAGTACTTC
>NA|TRBJ2-4|once|TRBV5-8
CASRFGGRENIQYF
TGTGCCAGCAGGTTCGGGGGGCGAGAAAACATTCAGTACTTC
>TRBD2|TRBJ2-3|NA|TRBV5-1
CASSLGTSGRGTQYF
TGCGCCAGCAGCTTGGGGACTAGCGGACGGGGTACGCAGTATTTT